The rows below give T cell receptor beta chains drawn from one sample of a study of Ad26.COV2.S vaccination and SARS-CoV-2 variants. Clones were sequenced by immunoSEQ multiplex PCR, and TCRdb holds only the in-frame ones, with some missing. The table has roughly 500,000 clones, roughly 87% seen once. Sequenced here: peripheral blood, sampled in a trial of Ad26.COV2.S vaccine versus placebo. The source is a person aged 18 to 59 who received the Ad26.COV2.S COVID-19 vaccine or a placebo. Both conserved end residues are part of each CDR3. Fields, in order: V gene, CDR3 protein.

V: TRBV7-3; CDR3: CASSLGASGRARSSYNEQFF
V: TRBV9; CDR3: CASSVARNPNTGELFF
V: TRBV11-2; CDR3: CASRPTAKNTEAFF
V: TRBV7-8; CDR3: CASSLSDGYSPLHF
V: TRBV30; CDR3: CAWSASAGMGGYTF
V: TRBV3-1/TRBV3-2; CDR3: CASSREGGARTDTQYF
V: TRBV28; CDR3: CASRPKGQGSHYGYTF
V: TRBV10-3; CDR3: CASTPVQGSHEQYF
V: TRBV9; CDR3: CASSVGLAGGEQFF
V: TRBV7-3; CDR3: CASSLGAGETQYF
V: TRBV11-1; CDR3: CASSKDRLNEQYF
V: TRBV5-6; CDR3: CASSLAFEQAYEQYF
V: TRBV18; CDR3: CASSTKQENTEAFF
V: TRBV5-4; CDR3: CASRPPGINYGYTF
V: TRBV15; CDR3: CATSRDRGTQPQHF
V: TRBV28; CDR3: CASSSTGELFF
V: TRBV7-3; CDR3: CASSQPSGTSYNEQFF
V: TRBV5-4; CDR3: CASSFGTSGRAYEQYF
V: TRBV9; CDR3: CASSLGTSGRAFTETQYF
V: TRBV6-5; CDR3: CASRKATGQGEQYF
V: TRBV28; CDR3: CASSFGGLAEQYF
V: TRBV5-4; CDR3: CASSGDREQETQYF
V: TRBV5-4; CDR3: CASRWSGAYEQYF
V: TRBV30; CDR3: CAWSGALAGGPYNEQFF
V: TRBV7-9; CDR3: CASTPAPALAGIKSYEQYF
V: TRBV5-1; CDR3: CASSLALLAGAAEQYF
V: TRBV28; CDR3: CASTRDGWGYNEQFF
V: TRBV7-8; CDR3: CASLITDTQYF
V: TRBV28; CDR3: CASREGRVGEQYF
V: TRBV29-1; CDR3: CSVDPQGVTYNEQFF
V: TRBV18; CDR3: CASSPWASGSYEQYF
V: TRBV28; CDR3: CASSLVRTGAMNTEAFF
V: TRBV11-2; CDR3: CASTSTHTQYF
V: TRBV7-9; CDR3: CASSLGSEEKLFF
V: TRBV4-3; CDR3: CASSQDGDRGGYGYTF
V: TRBV28; CDR3: CASSFSSWGNQPQHF
V: TRBV2; CDR3: CASLTGQGSDTQYF